Sequencing of this T cell receptor (beta chain) was carried out in a study of control samples from healthy donors and cancer patients (dated by TCRdb to 2018 to 2020). The library was produced with the immunoSEQ multiplex PCR assay. Not all clones reach the TCRdb copy of this immuneACCESS table, which keeps in-frame sequences only. Checked studies attribute under half of the gap to unresolved V genes and leave the rest unexplained. For this sample there are roughly 99,000 clones; roughly 82% appear just once. The top ten hold roughly 2% of the sample. CDR1 and CDR2 (MNHEY, SVGAGI) derive from the germline V gene. Including the terminal cysteine and phenylalanine, the CDR3 comprises 14 residues. Only the CDR3 region is kept as DNA, spanning 42 bases read in frame from base 1. V has 6 bases trimmed and J has 10 bases trimmed; junction bases matching no gene number 9. About this clone: It lacks a known antigen. No much larger clone exists at a distance of one base, and base qualities are not known.

This TCR derives from a man in his sixties in good health. This sequence uses TRBV6-5 and TRBJ2-1; 10 bases in between match TRBD1. Material for sequencing was blood. The CDR3 protein: CASRTRQTGGEQFF. The sequence in DNA is TGTGCCAGCAGGACCCGACAGACAGGGGGCGAGCAGTTCTTC.